This TCR beta chain was profiled in a study of blood T cell repertoires in COVID-19. Turning to the study itself: Specimens from acute and convalescent COVID-19 originated in the United States, Italy and Spain. Sources were T cells, B-cell-depleted T cells, or PBMCs; the material itself was cDNA or gDNA.

The V gene lost 4 bases and the J gene lost 7 bases, with 7 bases spanning the gap. There are 11 residues in the CDR3. Germline V CDR1 and CDR2: SNHLY, FYNNEI. Original analysis: How many nucleated cells were present was estimated from reference gene primer amplification. Clones were read by immunoSEQ multiplex PCR, and TCRdb kept only the in-frame ones, dropping some. V and J calls and clone size follow that table, whereas D and trimming were derived from the DNA. The table lists fewer than 300,000 clones, about 68% of them singletons. Sequenced: peripheral blood. The receptor comes from an elderly woman with acute or convalescent COVID-19. The chain combines TRBV2 with TRBJ1-1; D not certain. This CDR3 reads CASSVGSEAFF. The CDR3 bases are TGTGCCAGCAGTGTCGGTAGTGAAGCTTTCTTT.